This T cell receptor beta chain was captured in a study of blood T cell repertoires in COVID-19. Notes on this clone: Within the sample, other DNA sequences also encode this same CDR3.

V was clipped by 3 bases and J by 2 bases; unmatched bases: 2. CDR3 length equals 14 residues. In germline, CDR1 is MNHEY, CDR2 SVGAGI. Clones were sequenced by immunoSEQ multiplex PCR, and TCRdb holds only the in-frame ones, with some missing. The data contain around 370,000 clones, almost 90% of them seen just once; the ten biggest clones take up around 7%. This TCR was sampled from a man in his late teens or twenties with active or convalescent COVID-19. This chain joins TRBV6-5 and TRBJ1-2; 8 bases are a match to TRBD1. Sample: peripheral blood. The CDR3 here is CASSYQGANYGYTF. As DNA, the CDR3 is TGTGCCAGCAGTTATCAGGGGGCAAACTATGGCTACACCTTC.